This TCR beta chain came from a study of T cells in Graves' hyperthyroidism and ophthalmopathy. V was pared by 4 bases and J by 2 bases, with 7 bases of the junction left unmatched. This CDR3 has 16 residues. CDR1 is SGHVS, CDR2 FQNEAQ, per germline. Template material for amplifying TCR beta CDR3 regions consisted of RNA transcripts. When the TCR CDR3 underwent first-round RT-PCR, the HTBI primer set was used. TCRdb used MiXCR to reprocess the multiplex PCR reads, holding one entry per CDR3 protein. The table records hundreds of thousands of distinct CDR3 sequences, roughly 37% of them present only once.

Input material: blood. The clonotype comes from a man aged 18 to 29 with Graves' hyperthyroidism. This chain joins TRBV7-8 and TRBJ2-7, with 11 bases matching TRBD2. The CDR3 bases are TGTGCCAGCAGCTGGGTACTAGCGGGAGTAGCCTACGAGCAGTACTTC. Translating gives CASSWVLAGVAYEQYF.